Below are 5 T cell receptor beta chains sequenced from a single sample in a study of shared clonotypes between healthy human individuals. Some clones are missing from TCRdb's copy, which holds only in-frame ones; the method was immunoSEQ multiplex PCR. The sample lists 2 million to 2.5 million clones; approximately 94% were seen once. The material sequenced was naive CD4+ T cells sorted from blood. As to subset: CD45RA+ positively selected. Receptor source: a young man in good health.

The chain links TRBV7-9 to TRBJ2-2; 11 bases agree with TRBD2. V trimming: 5 bases; J trimming: 2 bases; junction bases outside the gene matches: 7. The CDR3 extends over 17 amino acids. In germline, CDR1 is SEHNR, CDR2 FQNEAQ (reference sequence). CDR3 region: CASSPGTSGSNTGELFF. Written as DNA, the CDR3 is TGTGCCAGCAGCCCCGGAACTAGCGGGAGCAACACCGGGGAGCTGTTTTTT.

Points on this clone: The same CDR3 is also encoded by other DNA sequences in this sample. The chain couples TRBV6-5 to TRBJ1-5; a weak D match, TRBD1 (6 bases). Germline CDR1 reads MNHEY; CDR2 reads SVGAGI. The V end was cut by 5 bases, the J end by 4 bases, with 12 bases between. The CDR3 runs 14 residues. In DNA form, the CDR3 reads TGTGCCAGCAGTCGAGGCCAGGGGAATCAGCCCCAGCATTTT. This sequence encodes CASSRGQGNQPQHF.

The rearrangement uses TRBV27 and TRBJ2-7, with D possibly matching TRBD2 (5 bases). The V gene lost 0 bases and the J gene lost 1 base, with 7 bases spanning the gap. Germline V gene lookup returns CDR1 MNHEY and CDR2 SMNVEV (reference sequence). CDR3 size: 14 residues. The CDR3 loop is CASSLSLASYEQYF. CDR3 in DNA: TGTGCCAGCAGTTTATCGCTAGCTTCCTACGAGCAGTACTTC.

The chain recombines TRBV5-4 with TRBJ1-6, with D perhaps matching TRBD1 (5 bases). The V gene's germline CDR1 is SGHNT and CDR2 YYREEE (reference sequence). This CDR3 comprises 17 residues. Trimming removed 4 bases from V and 7 bases from J, with 21 bases in between. The CDR3 DNA follows: TGTGCCAGCAGCCAAGTACGAGGGATCGGGACCAATTCACCCCTCCACTTT. It translates to CASSQVRGIGTNSPLHF.

About this clone itself: This sample includes further DNA sequences coding for the same CDR3. The rearrangement links TRBV10-3 to TRBJ2-1, with 7 nucleotides matching TRBD1. The germline gives CDR1 ENHRY, CDR2 SYGVKD. V lost 2 bases to trimming and J lost 10 bases; unmatched junction nucleotides: 5. The CDR3 covers 13 residues. DNA for the CDR3: TGTGCCATCAGTGAGGACAGGGTAGGGGAGCAGTTCTTC. It translates to CAISEDRVGEQFF.